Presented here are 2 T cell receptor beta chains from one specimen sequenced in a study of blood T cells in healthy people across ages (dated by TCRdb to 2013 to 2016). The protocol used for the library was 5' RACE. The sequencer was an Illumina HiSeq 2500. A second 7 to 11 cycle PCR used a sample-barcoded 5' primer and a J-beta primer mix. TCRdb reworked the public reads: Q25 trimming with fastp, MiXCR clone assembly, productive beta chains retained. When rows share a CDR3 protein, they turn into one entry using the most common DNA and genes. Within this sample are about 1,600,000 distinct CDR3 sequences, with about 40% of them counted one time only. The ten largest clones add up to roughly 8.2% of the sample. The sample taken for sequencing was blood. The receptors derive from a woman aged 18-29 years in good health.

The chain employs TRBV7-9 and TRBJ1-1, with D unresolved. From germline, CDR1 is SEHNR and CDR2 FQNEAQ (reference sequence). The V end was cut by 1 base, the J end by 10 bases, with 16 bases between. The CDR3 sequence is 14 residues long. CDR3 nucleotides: TGTGCCAGCAGCTTAGGGGGTCTGCCCCCTTTAGCTTTCTTT. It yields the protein CASSLGGLPPLAFF.

CDR3 bases: TGCGCCAGCAGCTTGGGACAGGGAGGTGAGCAGTTCTTC. It encodes CASSLGQGGEQFF. The V and J genes are TRBV5-1 and TRBJ2-1; TRBD1 is a possible D gene (7 bases). Germline V CDR1 and CDR2: SGHRS, YFSETQ. Trimming cost V 0 bases and J 9 bases, with 10 bases left between them. This CDR3 contains 13 residues. The complete variable domain, with remaining parts taken from reference TRBV5-1 and TRBJ2-1, reads KAGVTQTPRYLIKTRGQQVTLSCSPISGHRSVSWYQQTPGQGLQFLFEYFSETQRNKGNFPGRFSGRQFSNSRSEMNVSTLELGDSALYLCASSLGQGGEQFFGPGTRLTVL.